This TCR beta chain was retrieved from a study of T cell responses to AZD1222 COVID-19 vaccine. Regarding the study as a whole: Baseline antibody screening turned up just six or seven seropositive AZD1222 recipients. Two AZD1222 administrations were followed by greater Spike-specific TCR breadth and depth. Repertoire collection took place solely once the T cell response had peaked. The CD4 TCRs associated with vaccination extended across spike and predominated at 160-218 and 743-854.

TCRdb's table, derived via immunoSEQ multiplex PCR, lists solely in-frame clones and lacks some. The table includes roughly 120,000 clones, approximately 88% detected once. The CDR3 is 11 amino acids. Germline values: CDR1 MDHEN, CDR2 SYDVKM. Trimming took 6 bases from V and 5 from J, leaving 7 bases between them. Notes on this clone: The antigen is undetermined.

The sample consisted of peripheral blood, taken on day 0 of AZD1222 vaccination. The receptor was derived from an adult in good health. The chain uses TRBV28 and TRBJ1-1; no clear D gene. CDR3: CASSYKTEAFF. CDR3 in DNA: TGTGCCAGCAGCTATAAAACTGAAGCTTTCTTT.